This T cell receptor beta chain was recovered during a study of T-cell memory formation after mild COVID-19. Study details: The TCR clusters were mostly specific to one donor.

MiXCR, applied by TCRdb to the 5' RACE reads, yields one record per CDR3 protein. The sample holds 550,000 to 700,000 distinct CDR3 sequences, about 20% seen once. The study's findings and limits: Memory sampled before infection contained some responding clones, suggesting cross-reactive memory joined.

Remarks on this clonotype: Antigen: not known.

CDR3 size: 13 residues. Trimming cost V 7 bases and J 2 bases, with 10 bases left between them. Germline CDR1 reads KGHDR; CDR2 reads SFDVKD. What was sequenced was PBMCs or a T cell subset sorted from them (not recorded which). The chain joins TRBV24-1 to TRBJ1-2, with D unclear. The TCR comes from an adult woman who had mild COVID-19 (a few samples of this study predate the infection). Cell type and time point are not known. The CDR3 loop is CATSITSNYGYTF. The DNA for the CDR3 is TGTGCCACCAGCATAACAAGCAACTATGGCTACACCTTC.